The TCR beta chain described here comes from a study of blood T cell repertoires in COVID-19. Trimming removed 6 bases from V and 1 base from J, with 9 bases in between. Germline V gene sequence: CDR1 SQVTM, CDR2 ANQGSEA. The CDR3 contains 12 residues. Methods used by the authors: From reference gene primer amplification, estimates of nucleated cell counts were derived. Only in-frame clones appear in the TCRdb table, and some are missing; sequencing was by immunoSEQ multiplex PCR. V and J calls and clone size are as listed in that table; D and trimming were resolved from the DNA. The table lists some 56,000 clones, about 88% of them singletons.

This receptor was identified in a woman in her fifties or sixties with COVID-19, enrolled during active disease. The sample comprised peripheral blood. The chain couples TRBV29-1 to TRBJ1-1; D is ambiguous. This CDR3 reads CSVDERNTEAFF. The CDR3 DNA follows: TGCAGCGTAGATGAGAGGAACACTGAAGCTTTCTTT.